Detailed here is one TCR beta chain. The CDR3 has 16 residues. Germline V gene lookup returns CDR1 SGHRS and CDR2 YFSETQ. Trimming cost V 0 bases and J 5 bases; bases outside gene matches: 9. The data were obtained in a study of blood T cell repertoires in COVID-19. Per the authors' pipeline: Reference gene primer amplification gave estimated nucleated cell counts. Some clones are missing from TCRdb's copy, which holds only in-frame ones; the method was immunoSEQ multiplex PCR. From that table come the V and J calls and clone size; the DNA was used to work out D and trimming. Among a few hundred thousand clones listed, around 87% were seen once.

The clonotype was recovered from a woman aged 45-59 years with acute or convalescent COVID-19. V gene TRBV5-1 combines with J gene TRBJ2-5; TRBD2 agrees at 8 bases. Sequencing was carried out using peripheral blood. This chain's CDR3 is CASSLDAGRAGETQYF. CDR3 DNA sequence: TGCGCCAGCAGCTTGGATGCCGGGAGGGCCGGGGAGACCCAGTACTTC.